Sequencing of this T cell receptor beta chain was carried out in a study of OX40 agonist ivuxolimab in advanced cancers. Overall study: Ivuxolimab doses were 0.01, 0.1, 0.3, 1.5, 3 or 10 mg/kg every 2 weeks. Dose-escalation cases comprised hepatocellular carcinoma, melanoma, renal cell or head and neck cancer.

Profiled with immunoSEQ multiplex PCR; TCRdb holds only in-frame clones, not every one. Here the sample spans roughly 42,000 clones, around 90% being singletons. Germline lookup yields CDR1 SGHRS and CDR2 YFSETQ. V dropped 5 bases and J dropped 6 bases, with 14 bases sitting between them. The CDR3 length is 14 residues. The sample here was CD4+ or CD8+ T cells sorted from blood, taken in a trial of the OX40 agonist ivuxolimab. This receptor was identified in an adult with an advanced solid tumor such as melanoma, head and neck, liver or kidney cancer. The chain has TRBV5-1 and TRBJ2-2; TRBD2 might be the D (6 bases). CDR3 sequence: CASSPGDGAGELFF. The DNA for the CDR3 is TGCGCCAGCAGTCCGGGAGACGGGGCCGGGGAGCTGTTTTTT.